This note documents a single T cell receptor (beta chain) sequence. The CDR3 extends over 14 amino acids. With 3 bases removed from V and 1 base from J, the gap between germline ends came to 7 bases. Per the germline V gene, CDR1 is KGHSH and CDR2 is LQKENI. This specimen belongs to a study of blood T cell repertoires in COVID-19. Study-level background: Sites in the United States, Italy and Spain provided acute and convalescent COVID-19 samples. T cells, B-cell-depleted T cells, or PBMCs provided the cDNA or gDNA that served as material.

Original processing notes: Estimated nucleated cell counts came from reference gene primer amplification. Profiled with immunoSEQ multiplex PCR; TCRdb holds only in-frame clones, not every one. The D gene and trimming were derived from the DNA, and the V and J assignments and clone size from that table. The sample contains about 130,000 clones, over 75% of which appear only once. This sequence was found in a woman of 80 years or more with acute or convalescent COVID-19. The V call is TRBV18, the J call TRBJ2-1; no firm D call. The sequenced sample consisted of peripheral blood. The DNA of the CDR3 is TGTGCCAGCTCACCCCTCAGGTCCTACAATGAGCAGTTCTTC. It is translated as CASSPLRSYNEQFF.